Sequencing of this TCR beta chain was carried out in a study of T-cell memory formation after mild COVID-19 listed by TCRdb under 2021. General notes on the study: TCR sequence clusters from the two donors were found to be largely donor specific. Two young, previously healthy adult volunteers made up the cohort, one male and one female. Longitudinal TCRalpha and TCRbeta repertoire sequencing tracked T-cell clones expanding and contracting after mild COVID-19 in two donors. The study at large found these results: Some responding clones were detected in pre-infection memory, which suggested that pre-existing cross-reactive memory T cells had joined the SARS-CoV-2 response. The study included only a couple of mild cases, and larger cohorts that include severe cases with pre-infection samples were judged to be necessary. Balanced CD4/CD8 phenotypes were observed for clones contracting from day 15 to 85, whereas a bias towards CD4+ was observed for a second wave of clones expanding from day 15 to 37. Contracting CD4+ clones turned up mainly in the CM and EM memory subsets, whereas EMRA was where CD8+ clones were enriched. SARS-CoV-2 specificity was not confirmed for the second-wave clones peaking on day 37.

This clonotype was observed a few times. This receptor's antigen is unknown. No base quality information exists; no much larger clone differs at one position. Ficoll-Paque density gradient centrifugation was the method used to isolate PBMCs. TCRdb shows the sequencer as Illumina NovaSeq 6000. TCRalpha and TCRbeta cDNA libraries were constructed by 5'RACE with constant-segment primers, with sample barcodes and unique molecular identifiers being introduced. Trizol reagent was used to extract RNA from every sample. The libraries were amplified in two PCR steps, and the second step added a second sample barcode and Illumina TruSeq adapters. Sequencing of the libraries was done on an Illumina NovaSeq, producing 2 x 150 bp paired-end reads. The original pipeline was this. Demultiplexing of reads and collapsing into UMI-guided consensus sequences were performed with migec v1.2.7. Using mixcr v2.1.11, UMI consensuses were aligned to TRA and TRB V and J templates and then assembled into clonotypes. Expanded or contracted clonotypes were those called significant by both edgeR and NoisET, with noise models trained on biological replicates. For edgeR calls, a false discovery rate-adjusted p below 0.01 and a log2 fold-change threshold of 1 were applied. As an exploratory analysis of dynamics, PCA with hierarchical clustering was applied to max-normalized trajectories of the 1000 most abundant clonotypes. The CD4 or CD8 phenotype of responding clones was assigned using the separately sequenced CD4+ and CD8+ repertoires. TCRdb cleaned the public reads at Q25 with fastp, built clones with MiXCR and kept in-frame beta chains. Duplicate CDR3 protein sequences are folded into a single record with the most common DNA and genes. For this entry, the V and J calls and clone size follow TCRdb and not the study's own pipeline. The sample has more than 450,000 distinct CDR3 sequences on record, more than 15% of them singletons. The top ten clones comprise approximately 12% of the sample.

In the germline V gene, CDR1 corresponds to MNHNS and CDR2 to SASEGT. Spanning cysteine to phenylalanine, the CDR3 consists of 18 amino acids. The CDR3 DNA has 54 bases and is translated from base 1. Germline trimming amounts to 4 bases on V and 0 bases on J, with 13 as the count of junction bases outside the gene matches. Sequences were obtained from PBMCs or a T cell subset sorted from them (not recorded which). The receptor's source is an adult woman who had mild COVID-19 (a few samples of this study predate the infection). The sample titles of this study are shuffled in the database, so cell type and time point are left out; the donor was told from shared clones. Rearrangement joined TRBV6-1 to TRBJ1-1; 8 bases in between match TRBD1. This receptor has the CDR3 CASSASPGQVILNTEAFF. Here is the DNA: TGTGCCAGCAGTGCCTCACCGGGACAGGTTATTTTGAACACTGAAGCTTTCTTT.